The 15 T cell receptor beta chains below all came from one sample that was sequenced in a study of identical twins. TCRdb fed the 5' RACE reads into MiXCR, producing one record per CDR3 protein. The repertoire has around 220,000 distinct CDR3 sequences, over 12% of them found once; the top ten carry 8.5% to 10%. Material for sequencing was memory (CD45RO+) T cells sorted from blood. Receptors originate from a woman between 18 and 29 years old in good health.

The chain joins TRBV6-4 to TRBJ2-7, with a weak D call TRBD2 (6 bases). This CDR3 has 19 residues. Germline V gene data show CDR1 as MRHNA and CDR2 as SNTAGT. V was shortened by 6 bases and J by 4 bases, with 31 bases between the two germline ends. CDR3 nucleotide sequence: TGTGCCAGCAGAAACTCGAACCCTTTCCTTGGGACTGAGCAATACGAGCAGTACTTC. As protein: CASRNSNPFLGTEQYEQYF.

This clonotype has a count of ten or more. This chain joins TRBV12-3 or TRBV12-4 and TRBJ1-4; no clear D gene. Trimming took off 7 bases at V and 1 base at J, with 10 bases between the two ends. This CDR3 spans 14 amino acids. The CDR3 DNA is TGTGCCAGCACCCCACAGCAAACTAATGAAAAACTGTTTTTT. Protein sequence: CASTPQQTNEKLFF.

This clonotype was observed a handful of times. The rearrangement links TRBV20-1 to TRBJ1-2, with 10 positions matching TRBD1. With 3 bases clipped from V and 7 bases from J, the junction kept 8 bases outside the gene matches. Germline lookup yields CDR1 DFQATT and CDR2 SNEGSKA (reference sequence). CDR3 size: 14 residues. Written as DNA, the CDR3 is TGCAGTGCTAGCTTGCGGGACAGGGGTGGTGGCTACACCTTC. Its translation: CSASLRDRGGGYTF.

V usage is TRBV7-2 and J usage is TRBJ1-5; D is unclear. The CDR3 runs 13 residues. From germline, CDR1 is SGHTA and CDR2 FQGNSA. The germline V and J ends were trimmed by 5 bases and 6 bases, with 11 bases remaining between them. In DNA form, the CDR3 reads TGTGCCAGCAGCCCCAAAGTAGGTCAGCCCCAGCATTTT. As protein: CASSPKVGQPQHF.

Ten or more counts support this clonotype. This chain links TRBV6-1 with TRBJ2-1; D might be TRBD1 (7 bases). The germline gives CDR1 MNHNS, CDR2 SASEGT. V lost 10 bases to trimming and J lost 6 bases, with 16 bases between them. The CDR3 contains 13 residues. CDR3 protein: CATQGGLANEQFF. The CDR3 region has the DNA TGTGCCACCCAGGGGGGCCTAGCCAATGAGCAGTTCTTC.

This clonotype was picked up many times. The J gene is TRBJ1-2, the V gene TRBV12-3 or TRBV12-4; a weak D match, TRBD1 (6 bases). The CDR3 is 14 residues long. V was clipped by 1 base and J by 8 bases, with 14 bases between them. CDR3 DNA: TGTGCCAGCAGTTTAGGTGGGACAACTTGGGGCTACACCTTC. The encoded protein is CASSLGGTTWGYTF.

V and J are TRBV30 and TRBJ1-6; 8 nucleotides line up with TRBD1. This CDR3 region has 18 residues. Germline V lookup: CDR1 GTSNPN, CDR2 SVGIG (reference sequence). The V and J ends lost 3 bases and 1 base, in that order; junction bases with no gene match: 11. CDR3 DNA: TGTGCCTGGAGAAGACAATCCACAGGGGGATCCTATAATTCACCCCTCCACTTT. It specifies CAWRRQSTGGSYNSPLHF.

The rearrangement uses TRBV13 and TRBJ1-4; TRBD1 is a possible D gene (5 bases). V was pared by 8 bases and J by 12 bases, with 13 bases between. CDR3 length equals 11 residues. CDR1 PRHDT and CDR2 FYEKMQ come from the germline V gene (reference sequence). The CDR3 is CASGDRQELFF. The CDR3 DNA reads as TGTGCCAGCGGGGACCGGCAGGAACTGTTTTTT.

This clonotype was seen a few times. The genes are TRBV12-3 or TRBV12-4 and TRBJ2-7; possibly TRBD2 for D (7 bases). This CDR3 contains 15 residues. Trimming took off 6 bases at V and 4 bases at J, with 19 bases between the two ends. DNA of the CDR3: TGTGCCAGCAGCTACCCGGGGGGCGTACTTTACGAGCAGTACTTC. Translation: CASSYPGGVLYEQYF.

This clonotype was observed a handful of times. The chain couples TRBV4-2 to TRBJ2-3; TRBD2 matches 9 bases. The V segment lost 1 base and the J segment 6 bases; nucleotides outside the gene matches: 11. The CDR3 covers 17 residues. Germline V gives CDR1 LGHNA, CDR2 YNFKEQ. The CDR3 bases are TGTGCCAGCAGCCAAGCAAGCGGGGGGCCGAGTTTGGATACGCAGTATTTT. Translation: CASSQASGGPSLDTQYF.

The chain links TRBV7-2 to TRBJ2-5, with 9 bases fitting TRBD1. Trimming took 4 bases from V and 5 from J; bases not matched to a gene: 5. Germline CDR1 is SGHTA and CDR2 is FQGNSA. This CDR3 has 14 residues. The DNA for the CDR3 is TGTGCCAGCAGCTCCACAGGGGGCCGGGAGACCCAGTACTTC. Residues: CASSSTGGRETQYF.

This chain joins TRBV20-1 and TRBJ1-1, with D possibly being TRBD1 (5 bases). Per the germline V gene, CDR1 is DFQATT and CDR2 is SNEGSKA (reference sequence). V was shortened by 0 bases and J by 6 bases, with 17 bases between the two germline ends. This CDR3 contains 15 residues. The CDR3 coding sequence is TGCAGTGCTAGAGATCAGGGAGATTTAAGGTCTGAAGCTTTCTTT. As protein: CSARDQGDLRSEAFF.

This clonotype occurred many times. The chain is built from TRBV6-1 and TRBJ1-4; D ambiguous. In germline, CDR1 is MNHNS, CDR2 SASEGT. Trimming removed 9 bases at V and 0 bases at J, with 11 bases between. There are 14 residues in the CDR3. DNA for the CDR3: TGTGCCAGTATGGGTATTGCAACTAATGAAAAACTGTTTTTT. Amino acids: CASMGIATNEKLFF.

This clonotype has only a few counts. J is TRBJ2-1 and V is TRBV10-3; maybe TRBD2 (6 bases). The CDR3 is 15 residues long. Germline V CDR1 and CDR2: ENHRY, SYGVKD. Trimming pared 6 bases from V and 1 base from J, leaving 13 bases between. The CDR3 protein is CAIRVGDLSYNEQFF. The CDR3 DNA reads TGTGCCATCAGGGTGGGGGACTTATCCTACAATGAGCAGTTCTTC.

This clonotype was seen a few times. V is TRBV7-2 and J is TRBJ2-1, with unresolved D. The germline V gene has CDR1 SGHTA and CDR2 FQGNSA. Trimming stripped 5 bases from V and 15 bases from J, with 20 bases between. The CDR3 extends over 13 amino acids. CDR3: CASSQYPSPNRFF. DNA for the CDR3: TGTGCCAGCAGCCAATACCCCAGCCCGAACCGGTTCTTC.